This T cell receptor beta chain was sequenced in a study of a mutant IDH1 vaccine in newly diagnosed glioma. Study-level background: Patients received eight vaccinations in weeks 1, 3, 5, 7, 11, 15, 19, 23. An approximately 62% male, roughly 40% female split and a mean age of 40.4 years characterized treated patients. Radiotherapy alone preceded vaccination by 4-6 weeks; alternatively, vaccination started with temozolomide cycles. The therapy given earlier, which was standard therapy, consisted of radiotherapy, temozolomide, or both, and most of the patients received both.

Noted time point: week 11, during vaccination. Doses comprised 300 ug of mutant IDH1 20-mer peptide each, plus topical imiquimod. CDR3 length: 18 amino acids. Germline lookup yields CDR1 MNHGY and CDR2 SVAAGI. The J segment lost 0 bases and the V segment lost 10 bases, leaving 16 bases of the junction unmatched. Produced via immunoSEQ multiplex PCR; TCRdb's table is partial and in-frame only. This table has about 32,000 clones, 60% to 80% appearing once. As regards this clone: As yet, its antigen is unknown.

This receptor was taken from a man aged 30 to 39 with glioma. The material sequenced was PBMCs, taken from a glioma patient whose treatment included an IDH1 peptide vaccine. V is TRBV6-9 and J is TRBJ1-4; TRBD1 aligns across 8 bases. The CDR3 DNA reads as TGTGCCAAAACCACCGGAGGGACAGGATCTGCAACTAATGAAAAACTGTTTTTT. Translated: CAKTTGGTGSATNEKLFF.